This is a list of T cell receptor beta chains from one sample in a study of T cell repertoires in cytomegalovirus infection. TCRdb reprocessed the reads via MiXCR and lists one record per CDR3 protein. The sample consists of almost 550,000 distinct CDR3 sequences, more than 15% of them appearing once. The sequencing input was CD8+ T cells from PBMCs. The receptors come from a human donor in good health (CMV status not recorded). Some clones in this sample may be carry-over from other donors' samples. Both conserved end residues are part of each CDR3. Fields, in order: clone size, V gene, D gene, CDR3 length, J gene, CDR3 DNA, CDR3 protein. The D gene is left open where the match is weak. Clone size is not always given. Where it is, it says once, few, many or a class for expanded clones.

>.|TRBV29-1|TRBD2|14|TRBJ2-5
TGCAGCGTTGTTTCTAGCGGCCTCCGGGAGACCCAGTACTTC
CSVVSSGLRETQYF
>many|TRBV7-3|TRBD1|15|TRBJ2-3
TGTGCCAGCAGCTTAACAGGGGGCGCCGCAGATACGCAGTATTTT
CASSLTGGAADTQYF
>.|TRBV5-1|.|15|TRBJ1-1
TGCGCCAGCAGCTTGGTGGCAGCGGTAAACACTGAAGCTTTCTTT
CASSLVAAVNTEAFF
>.|TRBV28|TRBD2|17|TRBJ2-3
TGTGCCAGCAGTTCCGAACGACTAGCGGGGCGCACAGATACGCAGTATTTT
CASSSERLAGRTDTQYF
>.|TRBV7-9|TRBD1|13|TRBJ2-3
TGTGCCAGCAGCCCCTCAGGGGGCGATACGCAGTATTTT
CASSPSGGDTQYF
>.|TRBV29-1|.|12|TRBJ2-7
TGCAGCGTTTTGTCAGGGCAATACGAGCAGTACTTC
CSVLSGQYEQYF
>few|TRBV6-5|.|14|TRBJ2-5
TGTGCCAGCAGAAGAAGGGGCTTACAAGAGACCCAGTACTTC
CASRRRGLQETQYF
>few|TRBV4-1|TRBD1|19|TRBJ2-1
TGCGCCAGCAGCCAACGAAGGCCGGGACAGGGTGTCGCCTACAATGAGCAGTTCTTC
CASSQRRPGQGVAYNEQFF
>many|TRBV7-2|.|12|TRBJ2-7
TGTGCCAGCAGCTTAGCGTACTACGAGCAGTACTTC
CASSLAYYEQYF
>.|TRBV2|.|15|TRBJ2-7
TGTGCCAGCAGTGATTACCTTAGGACAGACCGGGAGCAGTACTTC
CASSDYLRTDREQYF
>few|TRBV2|.|16|TRBJ2-5
TGTGCCAGCAGTGTTGGGACGGCTCTCGGGGCAGAGACCCAGTACTTC
CASSVGTALGAETQYF
>many|TRBV6-5|.|15|TRBJ1-1
TGTGCCAGCACGGGGATGGGGGCCGGGAGCACTGAAGCTTTCTTT
CASTGMGAGSTEAFF
>many|TRBV19|TRBD1|14|TRBJ2-7
TGTGCCAGCAGCCCGGGACAGGGCCCCTACGAGCAGTACTTC
CASSPGQGPYEQYF
>.|TRBV5-1|.|16|TRBJ2-4
TGCGCCAGCAGCCCGGACAGGAGGGAGATCAAAAACATTCAGTACTTC
CASSPDRREIKNIQYF
>.|TRBV5-5|.|14|TRBJ2-5
TGTGCCAGCAGCTTTGTACGACTTGAAGAGACCCAGTACTTC
CASSFVRLEETQYF
>many|TRBV7-6|.|16|TRBJ2-7
TGTGCCAGCAGCCTGTCGGGGTCCCAAAGCTCCTACGAGCAGTACTTC
CASSLSGSQSSYEQYF
>.|TRBV7-9|.|12|TRBJ1-1
TGTGCCGGGGGGGGAGGGCTCACTGAAGCTTTCTTT
CAGGGGLTEAFF
>few|TRBV5-5|TRBD1|13|TRBJ1-3
TGTGCCAGCAGACAGGGGGCTGGAAACACCATATATTTT
CASRQGAGNTIYF
>.|TRBV6-5|.|15|TRBJ1-2
TGTGCCAGCAGACCCTGGAGGGTACGTCCAGAAGGCTACACCTTC
CASRPWRVRPEGYTF
>many|TRBV7-9|.|15|TRBJ1-4
TGTGCCAGCAGCTTTAATGCGGCAACTAATGAAAAACTGTTTTTT
CASSFNAATNEKLFF
>few|TRBV12-3/TRBV12-4|.|12|TRBJ2-1
TGTGCCAGCAGTCTGGACACCCTTGAGCAGTTCTTC
CASSLDTLEQFF
>.|TRBV7-9|.|12|TRBJ2-2
TGTGCCAGCCGGGCGGGAACCTGGGAGCTGTTTTTT
CASRAGTWELFF
>many|TRBV7-6|.|16|TRBJ2-2
TGTGCCAGCAGCCACACCGGGACTGCGAACACCGGGGAGCTGTTTTTT
CASSHTGTANTGELFF
>many|TRBV11-2|.|14|TRBJ1-6
TGTGCCAGCAGTCTCAACACTTATAATTCACCCCTCCACTTT
CASSLNTYNSPLHF
>.|TRBV20-1|TRBD1|19|TRBJ1-6
TGCAGTGCATTCGGACAGGGTCCCATGGAAAGCTCCTATAATTCACCCCTCCACTTT
CSAFGQGPMESSYNSPLHF
>.|TRBV2|.|11|TRBJ2-7
TGTGCCAGCAGAGGACGGTACGAGCAGTACTTC
CASRGRYEQYF
>many|TRBV27|.|16|TRBJ1-1
TGTGCCAGCAGTTTATCTAGGACAGCCATGAACACTGAAGCTTTCTTT
CASSLSRTAMNTEAFF
>.|TRBV20-1|TRBD1|15|TRBJ1-2
TGCAGTGCTATCCGTAGGACAGGTAGAAGCTATGGCTACACCTTC
CSAIRRTGRSYGYTF
>many|TRBV6-1|.|16|TRBJ2-3
TGTGCCAGCAGGGAAGGAGGGGAGTCTCTCACAGATACGCAGTATTTT
CASREGGESLTDTQYF
>many|TRBV7-8|.|15|TRBJ2-1
TGTGCCAGCAGGGCAGGGGGGAGCTCCTACAATGAGCAGTTCTTC
CASRAGGSSYNEQFF
>few|TRBV6-5|TRBD1|15|TRBJ1-2
TGTGCCAGCAGGAGTCAGACAGGGTGGCACTATGGCTACACCTTC
CASRSQTGWHYGYTF
>few|TRBV20-1|.|16|TRBJ2-7
TGCAGTGCGTTTCCCGACTACCGGGGGCTTCGGGACGAGCAGTACTTC
CSAFPDYRGLRDEQYF
>many|TRBV7-8|.|16|TRBJ1-5
TGTGCCAGCAGCTTAGCCGTGGGGGATCGCAATCAGCCCCAGCATTTT
CASSLAVGDRNQPQHF
>many|TRBV7-9|TRBD2|18|TRBJ2-1
TGTGCCAGCAGCTTAGATGGGGAGGGGCGGTCCCCAAGGAATGAGCAGTTCTTC
CASSLDGEGRSPRNEQFF
>few|TRBV12-5|.|16|TRBJ2-7
TGTGCTAGTGGTTCCCGAGGGGGCGGGGTTACCTACGAGCAGTACTTC
CASGSRGGGVTYEQYF
>few|TRBV4-2|.|14|TRBJ2-5
TGTGCCAGCAGCCAAGAATTCTTTCAAGAGACCCAGTACTTC
CASSQEFFQETQYF
>.|TRBV4-1|.|14|TRBJ2-1
TGCGCCAGCAGCCAAGATATTGTCGAAAATGAGCAGTTCTTC
CASSQDIVENEQFF
>.|TRBV19|.|15|TRBJ2-7
TGTGCCAGTAGTATTGGCAGGAGCGGCTCCTACGAGCAGTACTTC
CASSIGRSGSYEQYF
>many|TRBV7-9|TRBD1|15|TRBJ1-1
TGTGCCAGCGGAGGAGGGGAAACAGGGGGCCCTGAAGCTTTCTTT
CASGGGETGGPEAFF
>.|TRBV20-1|TRBD1|19|TRBJ2-1
TGCAGTGCTAGAGGGGGGACAGGGGGCGCCGGGACAGACTACAATGAGCAGTTCTTC
CSARGGTGGAGTDYNEQFF
>many|TRBV19|.|12|TRBJ1-1
TGTGCCAGTCGAGGACAGAACACTGAAGCTTTCTTT
CASRGQNTEAFF
>many|TRBV6-5|.|14|TRBJ1-2
TGTGCCAGCAGTTATGCGGGACTTAACTATGGCTACACCTTC
CASSYAGLNYGYTF
>.|TRBV7-9|TRBD2|14|TRBJ2-7
TGTGCCATCCACATGACTAGCGGGAGCTACGAGCAGTACTTC
CAIHMTSGSYEQYF
>.|TRBV5-5|.|15|TRBJ2-7
TGTGCCAGCAGCTTCGAGGAGAAGGGCCACTACGAGCAGTACTTC
CASSFEEKGHYEQYF
>.|TRBV5-6|TRBD2|19|TRBJ2-7
TGTGCCAGCAGTCGAACGCTGGGGCCACTAGCGGGGGAATCTTACGAGCAGTACTTC
CASSRTLGPLAGESYEQYF
>few|TRBV28|TRBD1|13|TRBJ1-1
TGTGCCAGCAGTTACAGGGGGAGAACTGAAGCTTTCTTT
CASSYRGRTEAFF
>few|TRBV5-8|TRBD2|15|TRBJ2-1
TGTGCCAGCACCCACACTAGCGGGGACTACAATGAGCAGTTCTTC
CASTHTSGDYNEQFF
>.|TRBV9|.|16|TRBJ1-3
TGTGCCAGCAGCGTACCGGGAGAGAGCTCTGGAAACACCATATATTTT
CASSVPGESSGNTIYF
>.|TRBV11-2|.|14|TRBJ1-1
TGTGCCAGCAGCTCGACAGTGGATGGAACTGAAGCTTTCTTT
CASSSTVDGTEAFF
>.|TRBV12-3/TRBV12-4|.|15|TRBJ2-4
TGTGCCAGCACTATATCCAGGGGGGACAAAAACATTCAGTACTTC
CASTISRGDKNIQYF
>many|TRBV7-6|TRBD2|17|TRBJ2-1
TGTGCCAGCAGCTTAGCGGCTAGCGGGGGCCGGAACAATGAGCAGTTCTTC
CASSLAASGGRNNEQFF
>.|TRBV7-9|TRBD1|16|TRBJ2-3
TGTGCCAGCAGCTTAACCGGGACAGGGTCATTAGATACGCAGTATTTT
CASSLTGTGSLDTQYF
>.|TRBV5-1|TRBD1|13|TRBJ1-2
TGCGCCAGCAGACGGCTCACAGGGGATGGCTACACCTTC
CASRRLTGDGYTF
>many|TRBV7-8|TRBD1|14|TRBJ2-3
TGTGCCAGCAGCTTGACAGGGGGCCCAGATACGCAGTATTTT
CASSLTGGPDTQYF
>many|TRBV7-6|.|15|TRBJ1-1
TGTGCCAGCAGCCCTTTAGTGTCGGTAGGCACTGAAGCTTTCTTT
CASSPLVSVGTEAFF